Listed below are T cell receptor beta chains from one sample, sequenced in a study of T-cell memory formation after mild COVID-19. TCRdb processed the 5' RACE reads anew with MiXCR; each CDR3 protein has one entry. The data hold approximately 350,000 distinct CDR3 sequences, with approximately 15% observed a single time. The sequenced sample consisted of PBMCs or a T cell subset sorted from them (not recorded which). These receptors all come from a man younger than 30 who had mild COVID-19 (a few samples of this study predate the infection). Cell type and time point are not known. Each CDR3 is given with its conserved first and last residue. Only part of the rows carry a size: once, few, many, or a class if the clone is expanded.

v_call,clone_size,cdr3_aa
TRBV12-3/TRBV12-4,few,CASKGAGSYNEQFF
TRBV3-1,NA,CASSQGGGNSPLHF
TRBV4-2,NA,CASRPDTAEGYTF
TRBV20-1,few,CSAGISTGHQPQHF
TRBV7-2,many,CASSLHMGDTEAFF
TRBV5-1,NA,CASRTGVEQYF
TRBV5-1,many,CASSFGAPLTEAFF
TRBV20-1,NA,CSAREYPWSGTEAFF
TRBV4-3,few,CASSQDSGTVKSGMNTEAFF
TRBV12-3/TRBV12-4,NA,CASSPRAPEQYF
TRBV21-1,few,CASSTDTEAFF
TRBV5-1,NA,CASSFGRAGNEQFF
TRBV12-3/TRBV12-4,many,CASILRGAYTDTQYF
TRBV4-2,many,CASSPHTRGITGANVLTF
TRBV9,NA,CASSGKRSFRSTDTQYF
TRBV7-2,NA,CASSLAGRGISYEQYF
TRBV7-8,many,CASSFEGGGADTQYF
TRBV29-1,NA,CSALRFGEATEAFF
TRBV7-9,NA,CASSLVVSGATDTQYF
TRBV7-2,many,CASSLGLRNGELFF
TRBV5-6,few,CASSLTGANVLTF
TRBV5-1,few,CASSRGPGLAVNEQFF
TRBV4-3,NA,CASSRLLGQINTGELFF
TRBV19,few,CASSRGDRTTGELFF
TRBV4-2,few,CASSPRVLGTYEQYF
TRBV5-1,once,CSSRRQETQYF
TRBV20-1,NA,CSASGDSYYGYTF
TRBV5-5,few,CASSLSLNRGKSPLHF
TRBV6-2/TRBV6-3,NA,CASRGSGGFSYEQYF
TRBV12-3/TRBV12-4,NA,CASSPQPPTQYF
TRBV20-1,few,CSAGAGGNQPQHF
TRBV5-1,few,CASSLERQGPDTQYF
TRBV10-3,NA,CAISELAAAYNEQFF
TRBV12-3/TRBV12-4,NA,CASSRRQGALQETQYF
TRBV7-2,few,CASSSQLAGSYEQYF
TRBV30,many,CAWRSLGAIVYETQYF
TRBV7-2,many,CASSPGTGGRGYTF
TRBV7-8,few,CASSSRPGQGGYEQYF
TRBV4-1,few,CASSQDLGGLGYTF
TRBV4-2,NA,CASSHHKYGWESDAEAFF
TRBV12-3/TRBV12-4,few,CASSLRVLTEAFF
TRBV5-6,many,CASSPGQDEQYF
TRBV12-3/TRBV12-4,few,CASRLGGGPNEQYF
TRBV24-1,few,CATSEVSSTDTQYF
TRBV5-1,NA,CASSFLSRPNTEAFF
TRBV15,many,CATSRDVEGAFF
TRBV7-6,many,CASSSQGLNEKLFF
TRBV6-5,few,CASSQQGMRGYTF
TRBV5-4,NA,CASSLVPRTQYNEQFF
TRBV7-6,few,CASSGQGWDTQYF
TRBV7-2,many,CASSLGRGSTETQYF
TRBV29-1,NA,CSVDEDRNYGYTF
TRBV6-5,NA,CASSFGTGGNHGELFF
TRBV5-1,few,CASSGDRGPLDYGYTF
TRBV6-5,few,CASSYQLAGLTEQFF
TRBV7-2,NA,CASSWDRASSGANVLTF
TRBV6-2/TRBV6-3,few,CASSSQGWKTQYF
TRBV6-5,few,CASSGAWGNNEQFF
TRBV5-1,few,CASSPQPDIIHEQYF
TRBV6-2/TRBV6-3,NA,CASSYSKRDTGELFF